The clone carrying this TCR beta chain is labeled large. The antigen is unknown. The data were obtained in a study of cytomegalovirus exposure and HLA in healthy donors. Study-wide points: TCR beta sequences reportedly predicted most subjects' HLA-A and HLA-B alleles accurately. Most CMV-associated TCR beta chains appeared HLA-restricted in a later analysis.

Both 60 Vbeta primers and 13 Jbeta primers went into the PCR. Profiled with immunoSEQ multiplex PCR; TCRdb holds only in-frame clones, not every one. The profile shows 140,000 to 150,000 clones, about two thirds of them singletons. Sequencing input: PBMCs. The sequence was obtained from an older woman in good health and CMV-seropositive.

The CDR3 region is CASSSKDREYNEQYF. The CDR3 nucleotides read TGTGCCAGCAGTTCCAAGGACAGGGAGTACAACGAGCAGTACTTC. This chain connects TRBV6-1 to TRBJ2-7, with 8 bases lining up with TRBD1. Germline V lookup: CDR1 MNHNS, CDR2 SASEGT. This CDR3 contains 15 residues. Losses at the gene ends were 5 bases for V and 5 bases for J; bases not matched to a gene: 11.